Listed below are T cell receptor beta chains from one sample, sequenced in a study of CD8 T cells in ankylosing spondylitis. TCRdb processed the 5' RACE reads anew with MiXCR; each CDR3 protein has one entry. The sample contains under 300,000 distinct CDR3 sequences, 8% to 9.5% of which appear only once. The sample was blood, either unsorted or a sorted T cell fraction (not recorded which). Receptors originate from a male donor with ankylosing spondylitis or in good health (not recorded which). Both conserved end residues are part of each CDR3. A D gene is named only where the DNA matches it firmly. Clone size is stated in some rows and not others, as once, few, many or a class when expanded.

J gene	D gene	clone size	V gene	CDR3 protein	CDR3 DNA
TRBJ2-7	TRBD2	few	TRBV7-2	CASSLGVLAGGYEQYF	TGTGCCAGCAGCTTGGGGGTTCTAGCGGGGGGTTACGAGCAGTACTTC
TRBJ1-1	.	many	TRBV13	CASSKGGGEAFF	TGTGCCAGCAGCAAAGGGGGGGGCGAAGCTTTCTTT
TRBJ1-4	.	many	TRBV5-1	CASSMGGSNEKLFF	TGCGCCAGCTCCATGGGAGGGTCTAATGAAAAACTGTTTTTT
TRBJ2-6	.	.	TRBV5-1	CASRTDSFLTGANVLTF	TGCGCCAGCAGAACAGACTCCTTCCTCACTGGGGCCAACGTCCTGACTTTC
TRBJ1-2	.	many	TRBV7-9	CASSLAELMGIYGYTF	TGTGCCAGCAGCTTAGCCGAACTCATGGGGATCTATGGCTACACCTTC
TRBJ2-1	TRBD2	many	TRBV7-2	CASSDTSGDYNEQFF	TGTGCCAGCAGTGACACTAGCGGGGATTACAATGAGCAGTTCTTC
TRBJ1-1	.	.	TRBV11-3	CASSLQGNMNEAFF	TGTGCCAGCAGCTTGCAGGGCAATATGAATGAAGCTTTCTTT
TRBJ1-5	.	many	TRBV7-9	CASSSANQPQHF	TGTGCCAGCAGCTCCGCTAATCAGCCCCAGCATTTT
TRBJ2-2	TRBD1	many	TRBV5-1	CASSLVDRLPGELFF	TGCGCCAGCAGCTTGGTGGACAGGTTACCCGGGGAGCTGTTTTTT
TRBJ1-4	TRBD1	many	TRBV5-1	CASSYRGKEKLFF	TGCGCCAGCAGCTACAGGGGTAAAGAAAAACTGTTTTTT
TRBJ2-1	.	many	TRBV20-1	CSARDLQDPYNEQFF	TGCAGTGCTAGAGATCTCCAGGACCCCTACAATGAGCAGTTCTTC
TRBJ2-3	.	many	TRBV7-2	CASSLDGIRTDTQYF	TGTGCCAGCAGCTTAGACGGGATTCGCACAGATACGCAGTATTTT
TRBJ1-6	TRBD1	few	TRBV5-1	CASSLTGGNSPLHF	TGCGCCAGCAGCTTGACAGGGGGTAATTCACCCCTCCACTTT
TRBJ2-7	TRBD2	many	TRBV5-1	CASSLEAGGGGEQYF	TGCGCCAGCAGCTTGGAAGCGGGAGGAGGTGGCGAGCAGTACTTC
TRBJ1-1	.	many	TRBV27	CASSSLGHLTEAFF	TGTGCCAGCAGTTCACTGGGACACCTCACTGAAGCTTTCTTT
TRBJ2-7	.	.	TRBV30	CAWSVLGYEQYF	TGTGCCTGGAGTGTACTGGGGTACGAGCAGTACTTC
TRBJ2-5	.	.	TRBV7-3	CASSPGPMAQETQYF	TGTGCCAGCAGCCCGGGACCCATGGCCCAAGAGACCCAGTACTTC
TRBJ2-3	TRBD2	.	TRBV5-1	CASSGGLAARTDTQYF	TGCGCCAGCAGCGGTGGACTAGCGGCTCGCACAGATACGCAGTATTTT
TRBJ2-1	.	many	TRBV19	CASRASGRGDEQFF	TGTGCCAGTAGGGCCAGCGGGCGCGGAGATGAGCAGTTCTTC
TRBJ1-5	TRBD1	many	TRBV5-1	CASSLDRGTPQHF	TGCGCCAGCAGCTTGGACAGGGGAACGCCCCAGCATTTT
TRBJ2-2	.	many	TRBV5-1	CASSPGTTGELFF	TGCGCCAGCAGCCCGGGAACCACCGGGGAGCTGTTTTTT
TRBJ2-7	TRBD2	.	TRBV7-8	CASSGLAGGPNEQYF	TGTGCCAGCAGCGGTCTAGCGGGAGGGCCGAACGAGCAGTACTTC
TRBJ2-1	.	many	TRBV29-1	CSGGDGQTSYNEQFF	TGCAGCGGGGGGGATGGTCAGACATCCTACAATGAGCAGTTCTTC
TRBJ1-1	.	many	TRBV27	CASSSPRGSTEAFF	TGTGCCAGCAGTTCCCCCAGGGGTTCCACTGAAGCTTTCTTT
TRBJ2-7	.	many	TRBV5-6	CASSSAGISYEQYF	TGTGCCAGCAGCTCGGCCGGGATTTCCTACGAGCAGTACTTC
TRBJ2-5	TRBD2	many	TRBV5-1	CASHGSGRAEETQYF	TGCGCCAGTCACGGTAGCGGGAGAGCTGAAGAGACCCAGTACTTC
TRBJ2-7	.	many	TRBV4-2	CASQPTMESSYEQYF	TGTGCCAGCCAACCTACTATGGAGAGCTCCTACGAGCAGTACTTC
TRBJ2-5	.	many	TRBV20-1	CSAQTDRGETQYF	TGCAGTGCTCAGACAGACCGGGGAGAGACCCAGTACTTC
TRBJ2-7	TRBD1	many	TRBV30	CAWSGITGDSGQYF	TGTGCCTGGAGCGGGATTACAGGGGATTCGGGGCAGTACTTC
TRBJ2-2	TRBD2	.	TRBV6-1	CASSEYPSGGPNTGELFF	TGTGCCAGCAGTGAATATCCTAGCGGGGGACCGAACACCGGGGAGCTGTTTTTT
TRBJ2-5	.	.	TRBV19	CASSSPGLARETQYF	TGTGCCAGTAGTTCCCCGGGACTTGCTCGTGAGACCCAGTACTTC
TRBJ1-5	TRBD1	many	TRBV12-3/TRBV12-4	CASSFGDRSLPQHF	TGTGCCAGCAGTTTCGGGGACAGGTCCCTCCCCCAGCATTTT
TRBJ2-3	TRBD2	many	TRBV5-5	CASSQTSPLVDTQYF	TGTGCCAGCAGCCAGACTAGCCCGTTAGTAGATACGCAGTATTTT